These T cell receptor beta chains were read from a single sample in a study of blood T cells in healthy people across ages. TCRdb independently ran MiXCR on the 5' RACE reads; one entry per CDR3 protein. In the table there are 1.2 million to 1.5 million distinct CDR3 sequences, 42% of which are singletons. Input material: blood. The receptors originated from a young woman in good health. Both conserved end residues are part of each CDR3. A D gene is named only where the DNA matches it firmly. Expanded clones get a size class; other rows say once, few or many, or leave the size out.

D gene	J gene	clone size	V gene	CDR3 DNA	CDR3 protein
NA	TRBJ1-1	NA	TRBV11-2	TGTGCCAGCAGCTTACCCCCCTCGACAGTAAAGAACACTGAAGCTTTCTTT	CASSLPPSTVKNTEAFF
NA	TRBJ1-4	NA	TRBV24-1	TGTGCCACCCCGAGGGAGGAAAAACTGTTTTTT	CATPREEKLFF
TRBD1	TRBJ2-7	NA	TRBV6-6	TGTGCCAGCAGTCGGACAGGGGTGGACGAGCAGTACTTC	CASSRTGVDEQYF
NA	TRBJ1-1	NA	TRBV2	TGTGCCAGCAGTGAAAACACGAAAAACACTGAAGCTTTCTTT	CASSENTKNTEAFF
TRBD1	TRBJ2-7	NA	TRBV6-6	TGTGCCAGCACCCGATCCGGGACAGGGGACGAGCAGTACTTC	CASTRSGTGDEQYF
TRBD2	TRBJ2-3	few	TRBV12-3/TRBV12-4	TGTGCCGGCAGTTTGGGGCTAGCGGGATCGGGAGATACGCAGTATTTT	CAGSLGLAGSGDTQYF
TRBD2	TRBJ2-1	NA	TRBV6-5	TGTGCCAGCCGTAATGGGTTGGGAGGGGAGACCCAGTTCTTC	CASRNGLGGETQFF
NA	TRBJ1-2	once	TRBV12-3/TRBV12-4	TGTGCCAGCAGCTCCGTAGGGACACGGCATTACTATGGCTACACCTTC	CASSSVGTRHYYGYTF
NA	TRBJ2-5	NA	TRBV20-1	TGCAGTGCTAGAACTCTGGAGGGGTTAACAGTTGAGCAGTACTTC	CSARTLEGLTVEQYF
TRBD2	TRBJ2-7	NA	TRBV12-5	TGTGCTAGTGGTTCGGGACTAGCGGGCTCCTACAATGAGCAGTACTTC	CASGSGLAGSYNEQYF
NA	TRBJ1-6	NA	TRBV7-3	TGTGCCAGCAGCGTATCTAGAGTGTCACCCCTCCACTTT	CASSVSRVSPLHF
TRBD2	TRBJ2-7	NA	TRBV13	TGTGCCGGCAGCCAACTAGCGGGGGGCACCCACGAGCAGTACTTC	CAGSQLAGGTHEQYF
TRBD1	TRBJ2-5	few	TRBV11-2	TGTGCCAGCAGCCCTGACAGGGCGTCAGCAGAGACCCAGTACTTC	CASSPDRASAETQYF
NA	TRBJ2-7	NA	TRBV4-1	TGCGCCAGCAGCCAGATTCAGATTAAGGACTCGAACTACGAGCAGTACTTC	CASSQIQIKDSNYEQYF
NA	TRBJ2-3	few	TRBV6-1	TGTGCCAGCAAGGCAGGGTCTAAAGATACGCAGTATTTT	CASKAGSKDTQYF
TRBD2	TRBJ2-1	NA	TRBV23-1	TGCGCCAGCAGATGGGGACTAGCGGGGCCCCGTTCCTACAATGAGCAGTTCTTC	CASRWGLAGPRSYNEQFF
TRBD2	TRBJ2-1	NA	TRBV3-1	TGTGCCAGCAGTCAAGTACCTAGCGGGAGGGCCAATGAGCAGTTCTTC	CASSQVPSGRANEQFF
TRBD1	TRBJ2-5	NA	TRBV14	TGTGCCAGCAGCCCGATCGGACAGGGAAAGTACCAAGAGACCCAGTACTTC	CASSPIGQGKYQETQYF
NA	TRBJ2-7	NA	TRBV2	TGTGCCAGCAGTGTACCGAATTCCTACGAGCAGTACTTC	CASSVPNSYEQYF
TRBD2	TRBJ2-3	many	TRBV29-1	TGCAGCGTCTCCGGGACTAGCGGCACAGATACGCAGTATTTT	CSVSGTSGTDTQYF
NA	TRBJ2-5	NA	TRBV9	TGTGCCAGCAGCATCAAAACGGGGAACCAAGAGACCCAGTACTTC	CASSIKTGNQETQYF
NA	TRBJ2-5	many	TRBV27	TGTGCCAGCAGTTTATCGAGAGGAGAGACCCAGTACTTC	CASSLSRGETQYF
NA	TRBJ2-3	few	TRBV4-1	TGCGCCAGCAGCCCTACGGGGTTCCCCACAGATACGCAGTATTTT	CASSPTGFPTDTQYF
NA	TRBJ2-5	NA	TRBV29-1	TGCAGCGTTGGAAGCGTTATTGGGGCCCAGAAGATCCAAGAGACCCAGTACTTC	CSVGSVIGAQKIQETQYF
NA	TRBJ2-3	many	TRBV20-1	TGCAGTGCTAGAGAGAACACAGATACGCAGTATTTT	CSARENTDTQYF
NA	TRBJ2-3	few	TRBV9	TGTGCCAGCAGCGTAGACGGTGATACGCAGTATTTT	CASSVDGDTQYF
TRBD1	TRBJ2-3	NA	TRBV2	TGTGCCAGCAGCGGACAGGGATGGGGCACAGATACGCAGTATTTT	CASSGQGWGTDTQYF
NA	TRBJ2-3	few	TRBV3-1	TGTGCCAGCAGCCAAGATCGAGGGTCAGATACGCAGTATTTT	CASSQDRGSDTQYF
TRBD1	TRBJ2-1	NA	TRBV10-3	TGTGCCATCGGGGGACAGCCCTCCTACGAGCAGTTCTTC	CAIGGQPSYEQFF
NA	TRBJ1-6	few	TRBV25-1	TGTGCCAGCAGTGACAGGGTTTCAGGGCCCCTCCACTTT	CASSDRVSGPLHF
NA	TRBJ1-1	NA	TRBV12-3/TRBV12-4	TGTGCCAGCAGTTTAGATCGGGGGGCGAGCACTGAAGCTTTCTTT	CASSLDRGASTEAFF
NA	TRBJ1-2	once	TRBV28	TGTGCCAGCAGTCCCCTTGTCACGGAGGGCTACACCTTC	CASSPLVTEGYTF
TRBD1	TRBJ1-1	NA	TRBV30	TGTGCCTGGCGGGGACAGGTGAACACTGAAGCTTTCTTT	CAWRGQVNTEAFF
NA	TRBJ1-1	NA	TRBV7-9	TGTGCCAGCGAGGGCCCAAACACTGAAGCTTTCTTT	CASEGPNTEAFF
NA	TRBJ2-1	NA	TRBV14	TGTGCCAGCAGCCCCTCCCGACAGCAGCAGTTCTTC	CASSPSRQQQFF
TRBD2	TRBJ2-7	few	TRBV5-6	TGTGCCAGCAGCCTGCCAGGGACTAGCATTTACGAGCAGTACTTC	CASSLPGTSIYEQYF
NA	TRBJ2-5	NA	TRBV10-1	TGCGCCAGCAGTGAAGGAGGGACGGGGGAGACCCAGTACTTC	CASSEGGTGETQYF
NA	TRBJ2-7	NA	TRBV14	TGTGCCAGCAGCGAATACAGGGCGGGCTACAATGAGCAGTACTTC	CASSEYRAGYNEQYF
NA	TRBJ2-1	many	TRBV12-3/TRBV12-4	TGTGCCAGCAGTCCCTCGGGTAGCAATGAGCAGTTCTTC	CASSPSGSNEQFF
NA	TRBJ1-6	few	TRBV4-1	TGCGCCAGCAGCCCCCCGAACGATTCACCCCTCCACTTT	CASSPPNDSPLHF
TRBD1	TRBJ2-1	NA	TRBV20-1	TGCAGTGCTAGATCCCAGACAGGGGTAAATGAGCAGTTCTTC	CSARSQTGVNEQFF
TRBD2	TRBJ2-5	NA	TRBV5-1	TGCGCCAGCAGCTTGGCCTCGTTGATGCGGGAGAATGGAGAGACCCAGTACTTC	CASSLASLMRENGETQYF
NA	TRBJ2-1	NA	TRBV9	TGTGCCAGCAGCCCCCGGGGTAGAGCCAATGAGCAGTTCTTC	CASSPRGRANEQFF
NA	TRBJ1-2	NA	TRBV6-5	TGTGCCAGCAGTTACTCGAAGGCCGCTTACGCAACCTATGGCTACACCTTC	CASSYSKAAYATYGYTF
TRBD2	TRBJ2-5	once	TRBV25-1	TGTGCCAGCAGTGAAGGGAGGACTAGCGGTAACAATGAGCAGTACTTC	CASSEGRTSGNNEQYF
TRBD2	TRBJ2-5	NA	TRBV18	TGTGCCAGCTCACCACTGAGCGGGGTTCAAGAGACCCAGTACTTC	CASSPLSGVQETQYF
NA	TRBJ1-2	NA	TRBV20-1	TGCAGTGCTGCCAGTGGAGGCTATGGCTACACCTTC	CSAASGGYGYTF
TRBD1	TRBJ1-2	NA	TRBV20-1	TGCAGTGCTTACCCCCAGGGGCAGGGGGCCTATGGCTACACCTTC	CSAYPQGQGAYGYTF